The 27 T cell receptor beta chains reported below all come from one sample, sequenced in a study of graft-versus-host responses after intestinal transplantation. The antigens these receptors bind are not known. Profiling relied on immunoSEQ multiplex PCR, and the TCRdb table lists in-frame clones only, not all of them. Among about 39,000 clones listed, 90% to 95% were seen once. This specimen was unstimulated CD8+ T cells sorted from spleen or lymph node cells, taken before transplant. These receptors were taken from a human donor who was the organ donor for an intestinal transplant.

This clone was seen once. The V call is TRBV9, the J call TRBJ1-1, with D perhaps matching TRBD1 (5 bases). Deletions cut 0 bases from V and 2 bases from J, with 14 bases between. CDR3 size: 16 residues. Germline V gene sequence: CDR1 SGDLS, CDR2 YYNGEE. The CDR3 DNA reads as TGTGCCAGCAGCGTAGCTAGGGAGGGGCCAAACACTGAAGCTTTCTTT. Amino acids: CASSVAREGPNTEAFF.

The CDR3 nucleotides are TGTGCCAGTCGGACAGGGTTCGATGGCTACACCTTC. Translating gives CASRTGFDGYTF. This chain links TRBV2 with TRBJ1-2; TRBD1 matches at 8 bases. Germline CDR1 SNHLY, CDR2 FYNNEI. The V segment lost 9 bases and the J segment 6 bases; nucleotides outside the gene matches: 6. The CDR3 runs 12 residues.

The chain couples TRBV4-3 to TRBJ2-7; TRBD1 aligns across 8 bases. Germline CDR1 LGHNA, CDR2 YSLEER. This CDR3 region has 15 residues. V was clipped by 0 bases and J by 5 bases; unmatched bases: 6. CDR3 sequence: CASSQDRTGRHEQYF. Here the CDR3 DNA reads TGCGCCAGCAGCCAAGATCGGACAGGGAGACACGAGCAGTACTTC.

The genes are TRBV6-5 and TRBJ2-7; a possible D gene is TRBD1 (6 bases). From germline, CDR1 is MNHEY and CDR2 SVGAGI. The CDR3 runs to 14 residues. Deletions cut 2 bases from V and 3 bases from J, with 11 bases between. CDR3 DNA: TGTGCCAGCAGTTACCCCCTAGGGGGCTACGAGCAGTACTTC. Its protein is CASSYPLGGYEQYF.

This rearrangement joins TRBV25-1 to TRBJ1-2, with no clear D. The CDR3 totals 14 residues. V dropped 0 bases and J dropped 2 bases, with 7 bases sitting between them. From germline, CDR1 is MGHDK and CDR2 SYGVNS. The CDR3 region is CASSEYWGNYGYTF. The CDR3 DNA reads TGTGCCAGCAGTGAATATTGGGGAAACTATGGCTACACCTTC.

This clone was recorded only once. The chain recombines TRBV6-5 with TRBJ1-2, with D possibly TRBD1 on 5 matching bases. The germline V gene has CDR1 MNHEY and CDR2 SVGAGI. The CDR3 is made up of 14 amino acids. The ends were cut back, 2 bases at V and 3 bases at J, with 10 bases in the middle. The CDR3: CASSYGDPYYGYTF. In DNA, the CDR3 is TGTGCCAGCAGTTACGGGGACCCTTACTATGGCTACACCTTC.

The V gene is TRBV2, the J gene TRBJ2-3; 8 bases match TRBD2. The CDR3 runs 15 residues. The V segment lost 10 bases and the J segment 0 bases; nucleotides outside the gene matches: 9. The V gene's germline CDR1 is SNHLY and CDR2 FYNNEI. CDR3 DNA sequence: TGTGCCACCCCGGGGGGGGAACCTAGCACAGATACGCAGTATTTT. Translated: CATPGGEPSTDTQYF.

The chain uses TRBV7-8 and TRBJ1-1, with D possibly TRBD1 on 6 matching bases. Trimming cost V 6 bases and J 1 base, with 12 bases left between them. The CDR3 sequence is 14 residues long. Per the germline V gene, CDR1 is SGHVS and CDR2 is FQNEAQ. CDR3 region: CASRSGVTNTEAFF. The DNA of the CDR3 is TGTGCCAGCAGGTCAGGGGTTACGAACACTGAAGCTTTCTTT.

This chain connects TRBV9 to TRBJ1-1; 10 bases align to TRBD1. This CDR3 spans 16 amino acids. The ends lost 3 bases at V and 4 bases at J; junction bases unmatched: 9. CDR1 is SGDLS, CDR2 YYNGEE, per germline. Written as DNA, the CDR3 is TGTGCCAGCAGCGCCGGACAGGGGGTTCCGGGCACTGAAGCTTTCTTT. It encodes CASSAGQGVPGTEAFF.

The V and J genes are TRBV2 and TRBJ2-1; 7 bases fit TRBD2. The length of the CDR3 is 13 residues. The germline CDR1 and CDR2 sequences are SNHLY and FYNNEI. Germline trimming cut 8 bases from V and 12 bases from J; bases unmatched to any gene: 13. Here the CDR3 DNA reads TGTGCCAGCGACTCTGAGCGGGGTCCAGGGCAGTTCTTC. Protein sequence: CASDSERGPGQFF.

J is TRBJ2-2 and V is TRBV5-1, with a tentative D call TRBD1 (5 bases). Germline CDR1 and CDR2: SGHRS and YFSETQ. V was pared by 4 bases and J by 7 bases, with 17 bases between. This CDR3 is built from 15 residues. The CDR3 DNA reads TGCGCCAGCAGCCAGGGTCCCCATCAGGTCGGGGAGCTGTTTTTT. Amino acid sequence: CASSQGPHQVGELFF.

The chain carries TRBV1 and TRBJ1-2. TRBV1 is reported as a pseudogene. The length of the CDR3 is 16 residues. The CDR3: CTSSSLVVRKTYGYTF. The CDR3 bases are TGCACCAGCAGTAGCTTGGTTGTGCGAAAGACCTATGGCTACACCTTC.

The rearrangement links TRBV20-1 to TRBJ1-3; no definite D call. V was cut by 5 bases and J by 4 bases, with 6 bases left in between. Germline V CDR1 and CDR2: DFQATT, SNEGSKA (reference sequence). CDR3 length: 11 residues. CDR3 sequence (DNA): TGCAGTGCTGGCGAAGGAAACACCATATATTTT. It codes for CSAGEGNTIYF.

The genes are TRBV11-2 and TRBJ2-2; D call uncertain. Germline V CDR1 and CDR2: SGHAT, FQNNGV. The CDR3 runs 13 residues. Deletions cut 0 bases from V and 4 bases from J, with 3 bases between. The CDR3 DNA follows: TGTGCCAGCAGCTTAGAGGGCACCGGGGAGCTGTTTTTT. It codes for CASSLEGTGELFF.

This chain connects TRBV27 to TRBJ2-5, with D unclear. The CDR3 length is 13 residues. Germline values: CDR1 MNHEY, CDR2 SMNVEV (reference sequence). V was trimmed by 4 bases and J by 5 bases, leaving 11 bases between them. The CDR3 loop is CASSSPSWETQYF. CDR3 coding DNA: TGTGCCAGCAGTTCCCCGTCCTGGGAGACCCAGTACTTC.

The chain joins TRBV11-2 to TRBJ2-5; no reliable D call. The CDR3 consists of 14 residues. Trimming pared 3 bases from V and 2 bases from J, leaving 10 bases between. CDR1 is SGHAT and CDR2 is FQNNGV in the germline V gene. The CDR3 region is CASSFWSQQETQYF. CDR3 DNA: TGTGCCAGCAGCTTTTGGTCGCAGCAAGAGACCCAGTACTTC.

V gene TRBV23-1 combines with J gene TRBJ2-7; maybe TRBD1 (6 bases). TRBV23-1 is marked as an open reading frame, function uncertain. The CDR3 spans 14 residues. V gave up 6 bases and J gave up 3 bases, with 15 bases separating them. CDR3 loop: CASSQGQLIYEQYF. CDR3 in DNA: TGCGCCAGCAGCCAGGGGCAGCTGATCTACGAGCAGTACTTC.

The rearrangement links TRBV19 to TRBJ2-1; D may be TRBD1 (6 bases). The germline V gene has CDR1 LNHDA and CDR2 SQIVND (reference sequence). Deletions cut 4 bases from V and 2 bases from J, with 12 bases between. The CDR3 is 15 amino acids. The CDR3, as DNA: TGTGCCAGTAGTAAAAACAGGGACCCCTACAATGAGCAGTTCTTC. This encodes CASSKNRDPYNEQFF. Based on the CDR3 plus reference TRBV19 and TRBJ2-1, the full variable domain is DGGITQSPKYLFRKEGQNVTLSCEQNLNHDAMYWYRQDPGQGLRLIYYSQIVNDFQKGDIAEGYSVSREKKESFPLTVTSAQKNPTAFYLCASSKNRDPYNEQFFGPGTRLTVL.

This rearrangement joins TRBV5-4 to TRBJ2-1, with D perhaps TRBD1 or TRBD2 (5 bases each). Germline CDR1 reads SGHNT; CDR2 reads YYREEE (reference sequence). There are 15 residues in the CDR3. Trimming stripped 0 bases from V and 9 bases from J, with 16 bases between. CDR3: CASSLGDPFFGEQFF. DNA of the CDR3: TGTGCCAGCAGCTTGGGGGACCCTTTTTTTGGTGAGCAGTTCTTC.

For this clone: One end of the junction is discordant with germline, which a read error may explain. The chain joins TRBV7-7 to TRBJ2-7; D may be TRBD1 or TRBD2 (5 bases each). There are 16 residues in the CDR3. Germline CDR1 is SSHAT and CDR2 is FNYEAQ (reference sequence). The CDR3 nucleotides read TGTGCTAGCAGCCGGGACGAGGACACACTCTCCTACGAGCAGTACTTC. Its protein product is CASSRDEDTLSYEQYF. The full variable domain, its missing parts supplied by reference TRBV7-7 and TRBJ2-7, is GAGVSQSPRYKVTKRGQDVTLRCDPISSHATLYWYQQALGQGPEFLTYFNYEAQPDKSGLPSDRFSAERPEGSISTLTIQRTEQRDSAMYRCASSRDEDTLSYEQYFGPGTRLTVT.

The chain joins TRBV5-6 to TRBJ2-4; the match to TRBD2 covers 11 bases. V was clipped by 3 bases and J by 1 base; unmatched bases: 3. There are 16 residues in the CDR3. The germline V gene has CDR1 SGHDT and CDR2 YYEEEE. In DNA, the CDR3 is TGTGCCAGCAGCTCTGTAGCGGGGGGGGCCAAAAACATTCAGTACTTC. The encoded protein is CASSSVAGGAKNIQYF.

This sequence joins TRBV4-3 and TRBJ1-1; no definite D call. CDR1 and CDR2 from the germline V gene are LGHNA and YSLEER. This CDR3 region has 13 residues. The ends were cut back, 0 bases at V and 0 bases at J, with 2 bases in the middle. In nucleotides, the CDR3 is TGCGCCAGCAGCCAAGATGTGAACACTGAAGCTTTCTTT. This translates into CASSQDVNTEAFF.

V gene TRBV7-8 combines with J gene TRBJ1-1; D is unresolved. CDR3 size: 14 residues. The germline V and J ends were trimmed by 1 base and 2 bases, with 8 bases remaining between them. Germline CDR1 and CDR2: SGHVS and FQNEAQ. CDR3 nucleotides: TGTGCCAGCAGCTTAGGAGTCATAAACACTGAAGCTTTCTTT. It encodes CASSLGVINTEAFF. Filled out from reference TRBV7-8 and TRBJ1-1, the complete variable domain reads GAGVSQSPRYKVAKRGQDVALRCDPISGHVSLFWYQQALGQGPEFLTYFQNEAQLDKSGLPSDRFFAERPEGSVSTLKIQRTQQEDSAVYLCASSLGVINTEAFFGQGTRLTVV.

The chain couples TRBV7-9 to TRBJ2-3, with no clear D. V dropped 2 bases and J dropped 0 bases, with 9 bases sitting between them. The CDR3 sequence is 15 residues long. Germline CDR1 SEHNR, CDR2 FQNEAQ (reference sequence). The CDR3 is CASSLKWSSTDTQYF. The CDR3 bases are TGTGCCAGCAGCTTAAAGTGGTCTAGCACAGATACGCAGTATTTT.

This rearrangement joins TRBV2 to TRBJ2-3; 12 nucleotides line up with TRBD2. The CDR3 consists of 18 residues. The V segment lost 2 bases and the J segment 3 bases; nucleotides outside the gene matches: 9. Germline V gene lookup returns CDR1 SNHLY and CDR2 FYNNEI. The CDR3 protein is CASSERASGGEDTDTQYF. CDR3 nucleotide sequence: TGTGCCAGCAGTGAAAGGGCTAGCGGGGGGGAGGATACAGATACGCAGTATTTT.

The chain employs TRBV5-1 and TRBJ1-1, with 11 bases that match TRBD1. This CDR3 region has 18 residues. Losses at the gene ends were 0 bases for V and 1 base for J; bases not matched to a gene: 8. The germline V gene encodes CDR1 SGHRS and CDR2 YFSETQ. CDR3 amino acids: CASSLVGTGGTENTEAFF. As DNA, the CDR3 is TGCGCCAGCAGCTTGGTTGGGACAGGGGGAACTGAGAACACTGAAGCTTTCTTT.

This chain uses TRBV4-3 with TRBJ1-4; D gene uncertain. Germline V gives CDR1 LGHNA, CDR2 YSLEER. This CDR3 spans 13 amino acids. Trimming took off 4 bases at V and 5 bases at J, with 8 bases between the two ends. CDR3 sequence (DNA): TGCGCCAGCAGCCCCCGTATCAATGAAAAACTGTTTTTT. Translated: CASSPRINEKLFF.